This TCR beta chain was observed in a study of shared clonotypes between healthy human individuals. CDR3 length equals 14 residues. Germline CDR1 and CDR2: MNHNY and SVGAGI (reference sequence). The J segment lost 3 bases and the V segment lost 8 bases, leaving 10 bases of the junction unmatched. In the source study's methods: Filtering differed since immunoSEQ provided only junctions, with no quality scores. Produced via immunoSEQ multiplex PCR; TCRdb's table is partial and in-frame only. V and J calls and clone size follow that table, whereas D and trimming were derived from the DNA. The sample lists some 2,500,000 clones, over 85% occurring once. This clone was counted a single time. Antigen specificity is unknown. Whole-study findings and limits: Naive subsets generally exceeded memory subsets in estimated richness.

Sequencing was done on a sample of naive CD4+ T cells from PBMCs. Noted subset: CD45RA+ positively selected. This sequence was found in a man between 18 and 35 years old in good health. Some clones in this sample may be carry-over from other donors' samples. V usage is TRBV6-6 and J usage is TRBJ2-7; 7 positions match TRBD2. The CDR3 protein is CASVFGGSLYEQYF. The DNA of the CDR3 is TGTGCCAGCGTGTTTGGCGGGAGTCTCTACGAGCAGTACTTC.